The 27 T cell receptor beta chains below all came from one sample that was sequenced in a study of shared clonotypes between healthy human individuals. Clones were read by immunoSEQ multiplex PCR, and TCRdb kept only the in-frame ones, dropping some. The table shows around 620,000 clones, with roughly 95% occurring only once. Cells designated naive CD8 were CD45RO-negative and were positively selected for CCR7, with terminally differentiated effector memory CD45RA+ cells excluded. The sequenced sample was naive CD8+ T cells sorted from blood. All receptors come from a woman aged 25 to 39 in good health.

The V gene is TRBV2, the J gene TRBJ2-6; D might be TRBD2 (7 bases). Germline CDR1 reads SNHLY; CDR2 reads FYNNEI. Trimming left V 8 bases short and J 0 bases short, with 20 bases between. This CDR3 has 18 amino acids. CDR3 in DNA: TGTGCCAGCGTAGGGGGGGCAGGGCCCATCTCTGGGGCCAACGTCCTGACTTTC. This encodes CASVGGAGPISGANVLTF.

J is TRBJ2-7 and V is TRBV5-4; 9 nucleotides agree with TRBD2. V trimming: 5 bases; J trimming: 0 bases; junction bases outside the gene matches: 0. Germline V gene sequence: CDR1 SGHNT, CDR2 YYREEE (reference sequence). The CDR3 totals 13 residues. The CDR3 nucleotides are TGTGCCAGCAGGACTAGCGGCTCCTACGAGCAGTACTTC. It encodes CASRTSGSYEQYF.

CDR3 protein: CASGQHQGGGRPQHF. The CDR3 region has the DNA TGTGCCAGCGGACAGCACCAGGGGGGCGGTCGGCCCCAGCATTTT. The rearrangement uses TRBV2 and TRBJ1-5; 7 nucleotides agree with TRBD1. J lost 9 bases, V lost 8 bases, and 16 bases had no gene match. CDR1 is SNHLY, CDR2 FYNNEI, per germline. This CDR3 region has 15 residues.

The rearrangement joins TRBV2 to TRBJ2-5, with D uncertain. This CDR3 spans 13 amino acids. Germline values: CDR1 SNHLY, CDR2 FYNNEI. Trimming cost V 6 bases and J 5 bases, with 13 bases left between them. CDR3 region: CASSPEPWETQYF. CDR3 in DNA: TGTGCCAGCAGCCCAGAGCCCTGGGAGACCCAGTACTTC.

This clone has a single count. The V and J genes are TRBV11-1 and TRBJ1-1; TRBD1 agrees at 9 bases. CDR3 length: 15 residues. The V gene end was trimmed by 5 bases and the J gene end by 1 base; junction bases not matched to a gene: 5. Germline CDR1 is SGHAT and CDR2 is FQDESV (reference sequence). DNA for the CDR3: TGTGCCAGCAGCGCCGGGACAGGGCCGAACACTGAAGCTTTCTTT. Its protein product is CASSAGTGPNTEAFF.

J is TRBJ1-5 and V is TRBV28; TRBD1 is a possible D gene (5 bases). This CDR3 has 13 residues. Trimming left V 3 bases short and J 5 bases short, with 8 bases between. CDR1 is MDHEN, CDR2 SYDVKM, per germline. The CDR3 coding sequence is TGTGCCAGCAGTTTTCGGGGGTATCAGCCCCAGCATTTT. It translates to CASSFRGYQPQHF.

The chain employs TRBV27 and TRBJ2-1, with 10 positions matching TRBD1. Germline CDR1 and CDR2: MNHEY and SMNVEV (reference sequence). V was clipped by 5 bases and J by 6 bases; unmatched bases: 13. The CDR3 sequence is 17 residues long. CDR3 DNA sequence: TGTGCCAGCAGTCCAAGGACAGGGGGTACGAAAAGCAATGAGCAGTTCTTC. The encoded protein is CASSPRTGGTKSNEQFF.

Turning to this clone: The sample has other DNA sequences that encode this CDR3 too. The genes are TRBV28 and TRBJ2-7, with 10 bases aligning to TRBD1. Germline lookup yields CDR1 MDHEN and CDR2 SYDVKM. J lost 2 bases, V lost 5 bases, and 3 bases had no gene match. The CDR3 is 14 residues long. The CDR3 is CASSPGTGAYEQYF. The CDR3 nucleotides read TGTGCCAGCAGTCCGGGGACAGGGGCCTACGAGCAGTACTTC.

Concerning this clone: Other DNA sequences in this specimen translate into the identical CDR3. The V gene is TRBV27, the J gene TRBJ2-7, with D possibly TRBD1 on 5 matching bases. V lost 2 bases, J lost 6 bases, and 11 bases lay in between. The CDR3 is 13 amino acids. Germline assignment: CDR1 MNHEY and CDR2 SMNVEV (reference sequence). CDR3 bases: TGTGCCAGCAGTTTAAGCCAGGGTAGCGAGCAGTACTTC. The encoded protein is CASSLSQGSEQYF.

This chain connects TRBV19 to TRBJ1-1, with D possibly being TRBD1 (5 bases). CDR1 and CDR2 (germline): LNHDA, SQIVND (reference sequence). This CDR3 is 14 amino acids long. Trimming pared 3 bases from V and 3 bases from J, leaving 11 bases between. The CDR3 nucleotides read TGTGCCAGTAGTATTCGGGACGGATACACTGAAGCTTTCTTT. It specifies CASSIRDGYTEAFF. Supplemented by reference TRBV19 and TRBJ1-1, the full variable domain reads DGGITQSPKYLFRKEGQNVTLSCEQNLNHDAMYWYRQDPGQGLRLIYYSQIVNDFQKGDIAEGYSVSREKKESFPLTVTSAQKNPTAFYLCASSIRDGYTEAFFGQGTRLTVV.

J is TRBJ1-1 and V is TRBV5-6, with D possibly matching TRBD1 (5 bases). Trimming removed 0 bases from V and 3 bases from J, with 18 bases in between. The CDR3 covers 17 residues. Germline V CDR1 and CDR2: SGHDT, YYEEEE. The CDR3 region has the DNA TGTGCCAGCAGCTTGGGCGACAGCACCCCGAAGTACACTGAAGCTTTCTTT. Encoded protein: CASSLGDSTPKYTEAFF.

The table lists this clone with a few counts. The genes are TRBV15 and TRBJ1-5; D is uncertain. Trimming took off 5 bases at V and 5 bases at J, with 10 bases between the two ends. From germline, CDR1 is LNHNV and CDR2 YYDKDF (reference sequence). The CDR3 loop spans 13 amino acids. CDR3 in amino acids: CATSHGDDQPQHF. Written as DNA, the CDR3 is TGTGCCACCAGCCACGGAGATGATCAGCCCCAGCATTTT. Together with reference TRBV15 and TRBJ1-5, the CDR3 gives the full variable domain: DAMVIQNPRYQVTQFGKPVTLSCSQTLNHNVMYWYQQKSSQAPKLLFHYYDKDFNNEADTPDNFQSRRPNTSFCFLDIRSPGLGDTAMYLCATSHGDDQPQHFGDGTRLSIL.

CDR3 coding DNA: TGTGCCAGCAGCTTAGAACTAGCAGGAGATGAGCAGTTCTTC. This gives the protein CASSLELAGDEQFF. The rearrangement links TRBV7-8 to TRBJ2-1; tentatively, D is TRBD2 (6 bases). CDR1 SGHVS and CDR2 FQNEAQ come from the germline V gene. V lost 1 base and J 8 bases, leaving 12 bases between the germline ends. This CDR3 is 14 amino acids long.

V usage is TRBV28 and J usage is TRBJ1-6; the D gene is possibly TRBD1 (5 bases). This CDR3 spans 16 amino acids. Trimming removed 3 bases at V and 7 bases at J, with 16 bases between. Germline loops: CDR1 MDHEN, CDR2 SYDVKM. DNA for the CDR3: TGTGCCAGCAGTTTCACCATGGGACTAGAAAATTCACCCCTCCACTTT. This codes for CASSFTMGLENSPLHF.

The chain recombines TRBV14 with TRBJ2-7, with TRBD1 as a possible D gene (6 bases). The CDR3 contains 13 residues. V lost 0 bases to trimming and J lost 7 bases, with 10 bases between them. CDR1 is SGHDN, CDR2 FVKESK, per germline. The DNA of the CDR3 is TGTGCCAGCAGCCAAGAATGGGGGCCGGAGCAGTACTTC. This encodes CASSQEWGPEQYF. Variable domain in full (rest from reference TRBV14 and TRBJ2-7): EAGVTQFPSHSVIEKGQTVTLRCDPISGHDNLYWYRRVMGKEIKFLLHFVKESKQDESGMPNNRFLAERTGGTYSTLKVQPAELEDSGVYFCASSQEWGPEQYFGPGTRLTVT.

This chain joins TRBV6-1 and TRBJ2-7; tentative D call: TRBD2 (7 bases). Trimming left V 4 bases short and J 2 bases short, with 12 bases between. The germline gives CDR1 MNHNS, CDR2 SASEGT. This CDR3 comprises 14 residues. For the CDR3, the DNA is TGTGCCAGCAGTGTCGGAGGGGGGGCCTACGAGCAGTACTTC. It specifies CASSVGGGAYEQYF.

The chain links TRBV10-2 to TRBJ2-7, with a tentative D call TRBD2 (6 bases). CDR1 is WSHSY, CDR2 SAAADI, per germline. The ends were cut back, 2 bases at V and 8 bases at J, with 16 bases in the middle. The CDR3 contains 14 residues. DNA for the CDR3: TGCGCCAGCAGTGAGCCTGATCCCCGGGGGAAGCAGTACTTC. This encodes CASSEPDPRGKQYF.

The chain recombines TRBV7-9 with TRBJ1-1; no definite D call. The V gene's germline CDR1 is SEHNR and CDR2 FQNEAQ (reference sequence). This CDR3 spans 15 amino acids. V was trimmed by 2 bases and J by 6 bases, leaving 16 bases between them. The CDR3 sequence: CASSLTSGPGAEAFF. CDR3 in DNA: TGTGCCAGCAGCTTAACCTCTGGGCCCGGCGCTGAAGCTTTCTTT. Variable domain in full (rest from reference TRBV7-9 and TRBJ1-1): DTGVSQNPRHKITKRGQNVTFRCDPISEHNRLYWYRQTLGQGPEFLTYFQNEAQLEKSRLLSDRFSAERPKGSFSTLEIQRTEQGDSAMYLCASSLTSGPGAEAFFGQGTRLTVV.

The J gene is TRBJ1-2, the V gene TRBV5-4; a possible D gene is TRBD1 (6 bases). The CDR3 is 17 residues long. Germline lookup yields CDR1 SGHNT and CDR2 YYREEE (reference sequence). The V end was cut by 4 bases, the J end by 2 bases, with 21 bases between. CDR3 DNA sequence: TGTGCCAGCAGCCGGGGGGGCGGACTTGACTCGAACTATGGCTACACCTTC. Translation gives CASSRGGGLDSNYGYTF.

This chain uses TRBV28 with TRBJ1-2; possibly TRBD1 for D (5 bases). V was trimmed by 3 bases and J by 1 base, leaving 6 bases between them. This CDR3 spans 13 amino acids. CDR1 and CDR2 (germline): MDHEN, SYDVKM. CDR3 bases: TGTGCCAGCAGTTTGACAGTTAACTATGGCTACACCTTC. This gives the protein CASSLTVNYGYTF.

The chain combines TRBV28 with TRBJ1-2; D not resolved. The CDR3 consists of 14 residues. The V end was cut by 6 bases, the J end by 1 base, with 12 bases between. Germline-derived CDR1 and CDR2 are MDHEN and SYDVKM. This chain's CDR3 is CASSEPDLNYGYTF. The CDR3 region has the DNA TGTGCCAGCAGCGAGCCGGATCTTAACTATGGCTACACCTTC.

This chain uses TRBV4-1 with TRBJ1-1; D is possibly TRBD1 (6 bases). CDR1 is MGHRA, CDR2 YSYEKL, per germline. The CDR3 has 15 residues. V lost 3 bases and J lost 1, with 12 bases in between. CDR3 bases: TGCGCCAGCAGCCAGTCGTGGACAGAGAACACTGAAGCTTTCTTT. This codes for CASSQSWTENTEAFF.

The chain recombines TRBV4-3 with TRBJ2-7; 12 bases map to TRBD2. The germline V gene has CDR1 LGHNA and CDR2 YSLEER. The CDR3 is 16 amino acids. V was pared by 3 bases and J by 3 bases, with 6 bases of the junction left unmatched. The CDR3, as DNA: TGCGCCAGCAGCCAGATCCCGACTAGCGGGGGCTACGAGCAGTACTTC. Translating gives CASSQIPTSGGYEQYF.

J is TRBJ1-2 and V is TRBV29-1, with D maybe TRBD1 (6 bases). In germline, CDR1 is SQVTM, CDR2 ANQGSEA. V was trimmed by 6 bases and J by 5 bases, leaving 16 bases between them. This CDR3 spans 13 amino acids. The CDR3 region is CSVAPGTLYGYTF. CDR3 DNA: TGCAGCGTGGCACCCGGGACATTGTATGGCTACACCTTC.

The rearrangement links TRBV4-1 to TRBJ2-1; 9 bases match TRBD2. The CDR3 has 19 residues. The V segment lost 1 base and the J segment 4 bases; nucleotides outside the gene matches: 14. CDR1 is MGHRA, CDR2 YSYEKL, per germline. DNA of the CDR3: TGCGCCAGCAGCCAAGGAGGAGGAGGCGGGAGGGGCCGTTACAATGAGCAGTTCTTC. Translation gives CASSQGGGGGRGRYNEQFF.

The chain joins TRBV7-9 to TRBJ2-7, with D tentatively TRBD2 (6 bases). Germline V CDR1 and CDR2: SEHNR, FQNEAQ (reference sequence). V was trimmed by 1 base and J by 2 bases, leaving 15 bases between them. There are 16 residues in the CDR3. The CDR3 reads CASSLGGAGPAYEQYF. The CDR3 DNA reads TGTGCCAGCAGCTTAGGAGGGGCGGGGCCAGCCTACGAGCAGTACTTC.

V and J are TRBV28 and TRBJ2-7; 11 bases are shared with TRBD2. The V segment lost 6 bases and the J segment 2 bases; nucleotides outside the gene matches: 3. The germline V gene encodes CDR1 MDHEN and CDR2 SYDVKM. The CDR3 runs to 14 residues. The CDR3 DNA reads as TGTGCCAGCAGCCCTAGCGGGAGGCCCTACGAGCAGTACTTC. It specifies CASSPSGRPYEQYF.